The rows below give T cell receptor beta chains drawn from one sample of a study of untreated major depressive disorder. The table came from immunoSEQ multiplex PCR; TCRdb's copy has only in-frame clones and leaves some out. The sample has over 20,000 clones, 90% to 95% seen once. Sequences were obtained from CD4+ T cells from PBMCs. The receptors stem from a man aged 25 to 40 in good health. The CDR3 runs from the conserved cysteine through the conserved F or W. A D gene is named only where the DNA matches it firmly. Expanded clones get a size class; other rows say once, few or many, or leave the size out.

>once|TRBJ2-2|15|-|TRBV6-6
CASRSSRSNTGELFF
TGTGCCAGCAGATCCTCCAGATCGAACACCGGGGAGCTGTTTTTT
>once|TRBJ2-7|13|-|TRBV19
CASSKGGSYEQYF
TGTGCCAGTAGTAAAGGCGGTTCCTACGAGCAGTACTTC
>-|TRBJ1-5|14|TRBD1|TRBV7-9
CASSLIDRDQPQHF
TGTGCCAGCAGCTTAATCGACAGGGATCAGCCCCAGCATTTT
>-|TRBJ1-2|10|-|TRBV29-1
CSGGGDGYTF
TGCAGCGGCGGGGGAGATGGCTACACCTTC
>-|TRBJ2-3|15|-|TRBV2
CASIRRESGADTQYF
TGTGCCAGCATAAGGCGGGAGTCAGGGGCCGATACGCAGTATTTT
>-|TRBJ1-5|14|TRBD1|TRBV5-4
CASSLQGENQPQHF
TGTGCCAGCAGCTTGCAGGGGGAGAATCAGCCCCAGCATTTT
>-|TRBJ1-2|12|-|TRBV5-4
CASSLGGGGYTF
TGTGCCAGCAGCTTGGGGGGAGGTGGCTACACCTTC
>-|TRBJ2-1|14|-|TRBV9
CASSVGGVVGEQFF
TGTGCCAGCAGCGTAGGAGGGGTAGTGGGTGAGCAGTTCTTC
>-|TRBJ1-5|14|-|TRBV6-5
CASRSGGSNQPQHF
TGTGCCAGCAGGTCGGGAGGGAGCAATCAGCCCCAGCATTTT
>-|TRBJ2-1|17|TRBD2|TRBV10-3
CAISEWAGEEMNNEQFF
TGTGCCATCAGTGAGTGGGCGGGAGAAGAAATGAACAATGAGCAGTTCTTC
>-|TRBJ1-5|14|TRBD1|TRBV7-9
CASSLDRGDQPQHF
TGTGCCAGCAGCCTGGACAGGGGGGATCAGCCCCAGCATTTT
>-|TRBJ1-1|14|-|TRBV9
CASSAGPENTEAFF
TGTGCCAGCAGCGCGGGGCCCGAGAACACTGAAGCTTTCTTT
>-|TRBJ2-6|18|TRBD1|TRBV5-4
CASTRDRGTLSGANVLTF
TGTGCCAGCACCAGAGACAGGGGGACCCTATCTGGGGCCAACGTCCTGACTTTC
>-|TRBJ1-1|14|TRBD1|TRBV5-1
CASRPQGASTEAFF
TGCGCCAGCAGACCACAGGGGGCGAGCACTGAAGCTTTCTTT
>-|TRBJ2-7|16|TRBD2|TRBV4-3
CASSQGPGLAGVWLYF
TGCGCCAGCAGCCAAGGTCCAGGACTAGCGGGAGTTTGGTTGTACTTC
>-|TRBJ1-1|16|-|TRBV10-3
CAIRAGARDLNTESFF
TGTGCCATCAGAGCGGGGGCCCGAGATTTAAACACTGAATCTTTCTTT
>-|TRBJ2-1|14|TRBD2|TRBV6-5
CASSYRGAYNEQFF
TGTGCCAGCAGTTACCGGGGGGCCTACAATGAGCAGTTCTTC
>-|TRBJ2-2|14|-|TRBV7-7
CASSSDLNTGELFF
TGTGCCAGCAGCTCGGACTTGAACACCGGGGAGCTGTTTTTT
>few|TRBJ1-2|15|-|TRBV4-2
CASSQDLTANYGYTF
TGTGCCAGCAGCCAAGATCTAACAGCCAACTATGGCTACACCTTC
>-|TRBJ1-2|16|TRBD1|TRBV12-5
CASGMLPGQGADGYTF
TGTGCTAGTGGTATGCTGCCGGGACAGGGGGCCGATGGCTACACCTTC
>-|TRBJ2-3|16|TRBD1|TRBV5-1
CASSSEGQASTDTQYF
TGCGCCAGCAGCTCGGAGGGACAGGCTAGCACAGATACGCAGTATTTT
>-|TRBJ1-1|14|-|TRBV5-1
CASSSTPPNTEAFF
TGCGCCAGCAGCTCGACACCTCCCAACACTGAAGCTTTCTTT
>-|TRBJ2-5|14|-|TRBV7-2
CASSLVPSVVTQYF
TGTGCCAGCAGCTTAGTGCCTTCCGTGGTCACCCAGTACTTC
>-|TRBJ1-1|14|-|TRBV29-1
CSVAGLRPNTEAFF
TGCAGCGTTGCAGGGTTGAGACCGAACACTGAAGCTTTCTTT
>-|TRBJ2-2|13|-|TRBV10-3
CATGIAGTGELFF
TGTGCCACCGGGATCGCCGGCACCGGGGAGCTGTTTTTT
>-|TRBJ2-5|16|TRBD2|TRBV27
CASSYLRTSRKETQYF
TGTGCCAGCAGTTACCTCCGGACTAGCCGGAAAGAGACCCAGTACTTC
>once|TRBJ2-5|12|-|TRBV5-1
CASSLEQETQYF
TGCGCCAGCAGCCTCGAGCAAGAGACCCAGTACTTC
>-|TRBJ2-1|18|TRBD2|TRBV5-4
CASNQGASGRANYNEQFF
TGTGCCAGCAACCAGGGGGCTAGCGGGAGGGCGAACTACAATGAGCAGTTCTTC
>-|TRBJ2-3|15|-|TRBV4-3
CASSQGQTGTDTQYF
TGCGCCAGCAGCCAAGGCCAAACAGGCACAGATACGCAGTATTTT
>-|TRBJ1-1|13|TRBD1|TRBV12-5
CASGLSTGGSTFF
TGTGCTAGTGGTCTTTCGACAGGGGGCTCGACTTTCTTT
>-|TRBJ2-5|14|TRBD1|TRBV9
CASSVDRQGQTQYF
TGTGCCAGCAGCGTTGATCGACAGGGGCAGACCCAGTACTTC
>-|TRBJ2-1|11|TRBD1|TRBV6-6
CAIGTGNEQFF
TGTGCCATCGGGACAGGGAATGAGCAGTTCTTC
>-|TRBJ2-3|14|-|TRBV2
CASGGETYTDTQYF
TGTGCCAGCGGGGGTGAGACTTACACAGATACGCAGTATTTT
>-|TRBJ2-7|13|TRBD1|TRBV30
CAWSGGQALEQYF
TGTGCCTGGAGTGGGGGACAGGCTCTCGAGCAGTACTTC
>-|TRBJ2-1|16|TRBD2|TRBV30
CAWTTRGGSSYNEQFF
TGTGCCTGGACCACCCGGGGCGGGAGCTCCTACAATGAGCAGTTCTTC
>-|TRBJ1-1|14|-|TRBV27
CASREHGPTTEAFF
TGTGCCAGCAGGGAACATGGTCCGACCACTGAAGCTTTCTTT
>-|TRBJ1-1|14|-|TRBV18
CASSRQQPGTEAFF
TGTGCCAGCTCCCGACAGCAGCCTGGCACTGAAGCTTTCTTT
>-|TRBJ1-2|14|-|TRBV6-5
CASSYSTATQGYTF
TGTGCCAGCAGTTACTCGACAGCCACCCAAGGCTACACCTTC
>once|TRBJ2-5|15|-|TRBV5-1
CASSLEGIQSETQYF
TGCGCCAGCAGCTTGGAAGGCATCCAGTCGGAGACCCAGTACTTC
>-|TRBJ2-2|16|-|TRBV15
CATSRGNPKNTGELFF
TGTGCCACCAGCAGAGGAAACCCAAAGAACACCGGGGAGCTGTTTTTT
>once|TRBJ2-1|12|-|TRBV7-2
CASSPGPLGEFF
TGTGCCAGCAGCCCGGGACCCCTGGGAGAGTTCTTC
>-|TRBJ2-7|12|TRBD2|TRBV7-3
CASSLTSGRVSF
TGTGCCAGCAGTCTTACTAGCGGGAGGGTCAGCTTC
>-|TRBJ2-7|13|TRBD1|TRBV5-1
CASSAGTGYEQYF
TGCGCCAGCAGCGCTGGGACAGGCTACGAGCAGTACTTC
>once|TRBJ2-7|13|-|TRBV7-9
CASSPLASNEQYF
TGTGCCAGCAGCCCCCTAGCTAGCAACGAGCAGTACTTC
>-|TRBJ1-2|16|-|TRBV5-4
CASSLGATSTNYGYTF
TGTGCCAGCAGCTTGGGGGCGACGAGTACGAACTATGGCTACACCTTC
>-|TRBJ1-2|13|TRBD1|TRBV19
CASSLGDSYGYTF
TGTGCCAGTAGTTTGGGGGACAGCTATGGCTACACCTTC
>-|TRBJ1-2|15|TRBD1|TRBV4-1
CASSPNEGASYGYTF
TGCGCCAGCAGCCCCAACGAGGGGGCTAGCTATGGCTACACCTTC
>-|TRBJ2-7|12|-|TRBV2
CASREGGYEQYF
TGTGCCAGCAGAGAGGGGGGCTACGAGCAGTACTTC
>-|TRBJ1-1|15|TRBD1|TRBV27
CASSPPLYRGAEAFF
TGTGCCAGCAGTCCACCTCTTTACAGGGGAGCTGAAGCTTTCTTT
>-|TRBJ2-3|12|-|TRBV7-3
CASSPQGGGRSF
TGTGCCAGCAGCCCTCAGGGGGGAGGGCGGTCTTTT
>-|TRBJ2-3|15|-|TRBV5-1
CASRVDGISTDTQYF
TGCGCCAGCAGAGTGGACGGGATTAGCACAGATACGCAGTATTTT
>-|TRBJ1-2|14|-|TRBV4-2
CASAPREGPYGYTF
TGTGCCAGCGCCCCCCGGGAGGGCCCCTATGGCTACACCTTC